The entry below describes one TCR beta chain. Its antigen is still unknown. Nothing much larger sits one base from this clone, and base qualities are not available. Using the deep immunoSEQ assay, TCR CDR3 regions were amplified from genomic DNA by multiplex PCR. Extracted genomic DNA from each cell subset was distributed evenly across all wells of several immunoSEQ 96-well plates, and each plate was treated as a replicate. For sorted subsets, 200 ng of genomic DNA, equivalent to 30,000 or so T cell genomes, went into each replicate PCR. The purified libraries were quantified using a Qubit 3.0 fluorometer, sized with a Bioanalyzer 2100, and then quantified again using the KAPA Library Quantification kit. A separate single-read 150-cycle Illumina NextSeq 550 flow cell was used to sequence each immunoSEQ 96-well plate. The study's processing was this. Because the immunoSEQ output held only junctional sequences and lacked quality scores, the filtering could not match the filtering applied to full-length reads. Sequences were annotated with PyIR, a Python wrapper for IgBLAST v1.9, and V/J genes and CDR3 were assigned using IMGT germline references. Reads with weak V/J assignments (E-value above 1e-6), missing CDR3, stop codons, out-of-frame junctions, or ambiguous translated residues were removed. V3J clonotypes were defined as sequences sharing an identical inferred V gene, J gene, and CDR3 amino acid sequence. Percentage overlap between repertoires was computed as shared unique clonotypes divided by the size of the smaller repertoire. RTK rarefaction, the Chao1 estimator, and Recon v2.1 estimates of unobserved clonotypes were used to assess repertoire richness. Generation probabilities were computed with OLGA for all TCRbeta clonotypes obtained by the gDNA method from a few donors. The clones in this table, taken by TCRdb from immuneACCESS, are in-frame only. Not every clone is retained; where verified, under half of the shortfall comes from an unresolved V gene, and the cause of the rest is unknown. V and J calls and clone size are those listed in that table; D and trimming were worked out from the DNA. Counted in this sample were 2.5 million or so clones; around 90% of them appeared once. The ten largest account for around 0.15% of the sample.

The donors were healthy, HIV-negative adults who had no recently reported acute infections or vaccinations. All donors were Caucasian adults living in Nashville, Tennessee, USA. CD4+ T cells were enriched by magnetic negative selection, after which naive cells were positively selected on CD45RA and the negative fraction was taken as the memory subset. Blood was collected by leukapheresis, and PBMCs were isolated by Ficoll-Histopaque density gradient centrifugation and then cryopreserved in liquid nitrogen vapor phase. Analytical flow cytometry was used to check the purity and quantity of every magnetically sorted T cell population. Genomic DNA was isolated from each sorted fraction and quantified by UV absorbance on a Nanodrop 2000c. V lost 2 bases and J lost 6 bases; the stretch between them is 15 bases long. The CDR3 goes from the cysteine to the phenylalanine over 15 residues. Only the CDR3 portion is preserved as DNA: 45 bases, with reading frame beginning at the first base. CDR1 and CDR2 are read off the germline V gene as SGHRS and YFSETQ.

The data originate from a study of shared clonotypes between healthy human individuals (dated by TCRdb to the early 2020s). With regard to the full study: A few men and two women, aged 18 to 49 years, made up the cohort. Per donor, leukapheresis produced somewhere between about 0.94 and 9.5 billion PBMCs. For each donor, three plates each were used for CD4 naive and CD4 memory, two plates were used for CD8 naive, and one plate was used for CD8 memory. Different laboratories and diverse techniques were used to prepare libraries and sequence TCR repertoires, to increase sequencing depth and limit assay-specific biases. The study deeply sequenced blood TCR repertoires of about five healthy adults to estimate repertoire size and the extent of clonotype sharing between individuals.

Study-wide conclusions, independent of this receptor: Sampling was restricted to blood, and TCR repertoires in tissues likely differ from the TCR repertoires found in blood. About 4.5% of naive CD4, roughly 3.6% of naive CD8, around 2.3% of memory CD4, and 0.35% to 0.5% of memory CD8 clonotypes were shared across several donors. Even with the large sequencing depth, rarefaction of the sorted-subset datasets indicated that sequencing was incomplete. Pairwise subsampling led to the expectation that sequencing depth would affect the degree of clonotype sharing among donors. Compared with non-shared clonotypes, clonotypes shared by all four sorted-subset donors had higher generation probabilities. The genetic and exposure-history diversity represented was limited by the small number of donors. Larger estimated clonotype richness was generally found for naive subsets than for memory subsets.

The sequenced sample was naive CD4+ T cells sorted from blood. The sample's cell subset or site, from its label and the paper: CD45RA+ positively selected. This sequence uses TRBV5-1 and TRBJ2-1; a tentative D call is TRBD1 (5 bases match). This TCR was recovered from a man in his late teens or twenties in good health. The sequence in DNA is TGCGCCAGCAGCTTTCTGGGGCTGGGTGGCAATGAGCAGTTCTTC. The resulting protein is CASSFLGLGGNEQFF.